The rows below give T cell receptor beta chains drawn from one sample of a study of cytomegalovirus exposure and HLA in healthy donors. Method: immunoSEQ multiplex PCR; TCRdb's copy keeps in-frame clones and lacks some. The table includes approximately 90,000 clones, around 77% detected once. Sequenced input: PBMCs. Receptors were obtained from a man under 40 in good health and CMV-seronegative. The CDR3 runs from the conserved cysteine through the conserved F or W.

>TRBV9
CASSVVPTGRTGELFF
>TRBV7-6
CASSSPRTEASEQYF
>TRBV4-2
CASSQDTGTAYNEQFF
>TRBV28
CATHRSSYEQYF
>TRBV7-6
CASRNPLGVHTGELFF
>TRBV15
CATSSDRDISEQYF
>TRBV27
CASSSTSGILRQFF
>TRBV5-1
CASSLRRGQQSTDTQYF
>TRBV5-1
CASSVQSALSYNEQFF
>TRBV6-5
CASSYRFSSYNEQFF
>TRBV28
CASSLSQDRSYEQYF
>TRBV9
CASSVGAGANYGYTF
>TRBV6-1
CASSEALGLDEKLFF
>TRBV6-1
CASSEAGRLYGYTF
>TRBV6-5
CASSSQGAGANVLTF
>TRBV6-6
CASSRAGGQGAYGYTF
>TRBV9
CASSPSGGYQETQYF
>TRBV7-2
CASSLIGTGSGQETQYF
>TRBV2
CASSVRLAGALGTGELFF
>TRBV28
CASSLTGTGNTEAFF
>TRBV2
CASRDRGNYGYTF
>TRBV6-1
CASSESGIRGGGYTF
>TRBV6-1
CASTTGVSGYTF
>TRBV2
CASSGTGWPGYTF
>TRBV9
CASSVEGQGNTEAFF
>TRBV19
CASQRTGVNTEAFF
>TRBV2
CASSRTSADYEQYF
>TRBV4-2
CASSPELAGGPNEQFF
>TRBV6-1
CASSPQGLPDTQYF
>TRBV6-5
CASSSGQGLEQYF
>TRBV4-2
CASSQEAGRAETHEQYF
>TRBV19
CASSTNRDGANVLTF
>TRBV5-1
CASRETGAIQETQYF
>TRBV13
CASSLLRLAGGANVLTF
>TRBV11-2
CASSSTTGSYEQYF
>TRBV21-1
CASSRGTGNNSPLHF
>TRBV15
CATSRDFWQGETGANVLTF
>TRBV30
CAWSATGGAFF
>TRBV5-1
CASRYWGDTEAFF
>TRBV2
CASSDRTGNEKLFF
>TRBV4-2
CASSRNSGQGSNEQFF
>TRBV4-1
CASSQLGTGDGLAISNNEQFF
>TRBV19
CASSMPRYAEAFF
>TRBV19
CASTTNGDSRYGYTF
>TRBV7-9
CASSRGGVEQFF
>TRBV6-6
CATLPKQQGTSYEQYF
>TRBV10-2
CASRIAGANTGELFF
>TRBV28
CASSGTKPYEQYF
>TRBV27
CASSLQGEEKLFF
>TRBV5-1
CASSFLGGPPYEQYF
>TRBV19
CASSRRDRMNTEAFF
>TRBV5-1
CASSLGYAGQGNTGELFF
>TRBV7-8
CASSTQTRTSAYEQYF
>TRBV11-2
CASSLEGRGWETQYF
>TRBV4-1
CASSQDPGGLPQYNEQFF